This TCR beta chain was captured in a study of blood T cell repertoires in COVID-19. Assay used: immunoSEQ multiplex PCR; TCRdb lists only in-frame clones, some missing. The sample yields around 100,000 clones, roughly nine tenths seen once. The origin of this receptor is a man between 50 and 59 years old with active COVID-19. Material for sequencing was peripheral blood.

CDR3: CASSPRTGVNEQYF. The DNA of the CDR3 is TGTGCCAGCTCACCCAGGACAGGGGTAAACGAGCAGTACTTC. The rearrangement links TRBV18 to TRBJ2-7; 9 positions match TRBD1. This CDR3 has 14 residues. Germline trimming cut 3 bases from V and 5 bases from J; bases unmatched to any gene: 5. CDR1 is KGHSH and CDR2 is LQKENI in the germline V gene.